Sequencing of this TCR beta chain was carried out in a study of Graves' ophthalmopathy and Graves' hyperthyroidism. No ophthalmopathy within 18 months of follow-up signified stable hyperthyroidism. New diagnoses, under 2 months' duration, and ages 18 to 65 characterized the hyperthyroidism patients. PBMCs were obtained from 10 ml of fresh peripheral blood. Regarding the study as a whole: Detection in blood was also observed for most expanded thyroid clonotypes above 0.001 frequency.

Of note for this clonotype: Its antigen is undetermined. Compared with germline, one end of the junction differs, possibly owing to a read error.

The CDR3 extends over 15 amino acids. Germline CDR1 and CDR2: SGHVS and FNYEAQ. The authors amplified TCR beta CDR3 regions, and they did so from RNA transcripts for repertoire sequencing. An initial RT-PCR round employing HTBI primers preceded a second-round multiplex PCR. TCRdb reanalysed the multiplex PCR reads using MiXCR and keeps one entry per CDR3 protein. The data show 680,000 or so distinct CDR3 sequences, 22% seen once. The material sequenced was peripheral blood. The TCR comes from a woman aged 18-29 years with stable Graves' hyperthyroidism. Some clones in this sample may be carry-over from other donors' samples. This chain joins TRBV7-6 and TRBJ2-7; D may be TRBD1 or TRBD2 (5 bases each). The CDR3 nucleotides read TGTGCCAGCAGCTCCCCCGGGATAGGGGTTCACGATCAGTACTTC. Translation gives CASSSPGIGVHDQYF.